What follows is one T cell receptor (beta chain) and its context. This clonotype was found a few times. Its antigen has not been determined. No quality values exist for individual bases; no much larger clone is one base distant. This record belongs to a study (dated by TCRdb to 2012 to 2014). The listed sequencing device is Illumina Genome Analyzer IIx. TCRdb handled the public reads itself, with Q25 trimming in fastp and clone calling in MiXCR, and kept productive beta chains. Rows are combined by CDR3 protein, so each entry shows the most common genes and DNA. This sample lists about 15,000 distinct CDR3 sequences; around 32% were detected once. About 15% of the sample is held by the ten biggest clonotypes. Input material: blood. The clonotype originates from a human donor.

The CDR3 reads as follows: CASSQGPVNPANTGELFF. At the DNA level, the sequence is TGCGCCAGCAGCCAAGGGCCGGTCAACCCCGCGAACACCGGGGAGCTGTTTTTT. The chain is made from TRBV4-3 and TRBJ2-2; no confident D gene assignment can be made. Reading the germline V gene gives CDR1 LGHNA and CDR2 YSLEER. The CDR3 spans 18 residues, from the cysteine through the phenylalanine. Only CDR3 DNA remains: 54 bases, in frame from the first base. V is shortened by 1 base, J by 0 bases, and the region joining them spans 15 bases.